One sample yielded the 23 T cell receptor beta chains listed below, sequenced in a study of blood T cell repertoires in COVID-19. Generated by immunoSEQ multiplex PCR, the TCRdb table keeps only in-frame clones and is missing some. The profile covers approximately 300,000 clones, with about nine tenths appearing a single time and 1.5% to 2% taken by the ten largest. Sequenced input: peripheral blood. Every receptor here comes from a woman in her thirties with COVID-19, enrolled during active disease.

The chain has TRBV19 and TRBJ1-5; D unclear. The germline CDR1 and CDR2 sequences are LNHDA and SQIVND (reference sequence). Between the trimmed V and J ends, which lost 6 bases and 2 bases, there was a span of 14 bases. This CDR3 region has 15 residues. The CDR3 coding sequence is TGTGCCAGTAGGGAGGAGAATTCGGGCAATCAGCCCCAGCATTTT. Amino acid sequence: CASREENSGNQPQHF.

The chain carries TRBV2 and TRBJ1-2, with D possibly matching TRBD1 (6 bases). The CDR3 runs 16 residues. The V gene lost 4 bases and the J gene lost 4 bases, with 19 bases spanning the gap. CDR1 SNHLY and CDR2 FYNNEI come from the germline V gene. The CDR3: CASSGGPTGTVYGYTF. CDR3 nucleotide sequence: TGTGCCAGCAGTGGGGGGCCGACGGGAACAGTCTATGGCTACACCTTC.

The J gene is TRBJ2-5, the V gene TRBV24-1; TRBD2 matches at 7 bases. The CDR3 contains 16 residues. The junction had 8 bases not matched to a gene; V was cut back by 0 bases and J by 5 bases. CDR1 KGHDR and CDR2 SFDVKD come from the germline V gene. The CDR3 sequence: CATSDLEFGGVETQYF. In DNA, the CDR3 is TGTGCCACCAGTGATTTGGAGTTTGGGGGGGTGGAGACCCAGTACTTC.

The genes are TRBV3-1 (or the pseudogene TRBV3-2) and TRBJ1-5; no clear D. The CDR3 is made up of 16 amino acids. CDR1 LGHDT and CDR2 YNNKEL come from the germline V gene (reference sequence). The germline V and J ends were trimmed by 1 base and 3 bases, with 13 bases remaining between them. CDR3 loop: CASSQGAHRLNQPQHF. CDR3 nucleotides: TGTGCCAGCAGCCAAGGAGCACATCGACTCAATCAGCCCCAGCATTTT.

V is TRBV11-2 and J is TRBJ2-7; 9 bases map to TRBD2. The germline V gene has CDR1 SGHAT and CDR2 FQNNGV. This CDR3 region has 15 residues. The ends lost 0 bases at V and 5 bases at J; junction bases unmatched: 5. In DNA, the CDR3 is TGTGCCAGCAGCTTAGATGCGGGGGGGCCGCACGAGCAGTACGTC. It encodes CASSLDAGGPHEQYV.

The table lists this clone with a few counts. The chain uses TRBV18 and TRBJ2-5; the D gene is possibly TRBD1 (6 bases). Trimming cost V 3 bases and J 5 bases, with 16 bases left between them. Germline V gene data show CDR1 as KGHSH and CDR2 as LQKENI. The CDR3 spans 15 residues. In DNA form, the CDR3 reads TGTGCCAGCTCACCTTATTCCGGGACAAAGGAGACCCAGTACTTC. Protein product: CASSPYSGTKETQYF.

The CDR3 coding sequence is TGTGCCAGCAGTTTATCGGTTCCTATCTCCTACAATGAGCAGTTCTTC. The encoded protein is CASSLSVPISYNEQFF. V and J are TRBV27 and TRBJ2-1; D is unresolved. This CDR3 has 16 amino acids. The germline gives CDR1 MNHEY, CDR2 SMNVEV (reference sequence). V lost 0 bases, J lost 0 bases, and 9 bases lay in between.

The chain has TRBV29-1 and TRBJ2-2, with TRBD2 matching 7 bases. With 6 bases clipped from V and 9 bases from J, the junction kept 13 bases outside the gene matches. This CDR3 contains 14 residues. Per the germline V gene, CDR1 is SQVTM and CDR2 is ANQGSEA. The CDR3 is CSVGGGNLPRELFF. As DNA, the CDR3 is TGCAGCGTGGGGGGAGGGAACCTTCCCCGGGAGCTGTTTTTT.

The rearrangement joins TRBV2 to TRBJ1-5; 8 bases are a match to TRBD1. Germline CDR1 and CDR2: SNHLY and FYNNEI. V was clipped by 5 bases and J by 6 bases; unmatched bases: 12. This CDR3 contains 16 residues. CDR3 in amino acids: CASSPAGGEGGQPQHF. CDR3 sequence (DNA): TGTGCCAGCAGTCCGGCAGGGGGCGAGGGTGGTCAGCCCCAGCATTTT.

The rearrangement joins TRBV7-3 to TRBJ2-5, with TRBD2 matching over 7 bases. Germline trimming cut 5 bases from V and 1 base from J; bases unmatched to any gene: 4. Germline lookup yields CDR1 SGHTA and CDR2 FQGTGA. The CDR3 is 14 amino acids. CDR3 in DNA: TGTGCCAGCAGCGCTACGGGGGGCCAAGAGACCCAGTACTTC. Amino acid sequence: CASSATGGQETQYF.

The chain combines TRBV4-2 with TRBJ2-1; 14 bases line up with TRBD2. The CDR3 has 15 amino acids. In germline, CDR1 is LGHNA, CDR2 YNFKEQ. J was trimmed by 10 bases and V by 3 bases; bases with no gene match: 5. As DNA, the CDR3 is TGTGCCAGCAGCCAGGGGACTAGCGGGGGAACGGAGCAGTTCTTC. The encoded protein is CASSQGTSGGTEQFF.

This sequence joins TRBV24-1 and TRBJ2-6; tentative D call: TRBD1 (5 bases). In germline, CDR1 is KGHDR, CDR2 SFDVKD. The CDR3 has 16 residues. V lost 4 bases to trimming and J lost 4 bases, with 13 bases between them. The CDR3 nucleotides read TGTGCCACCAGTGACACCAGGGTGGCCGGGGCCAACGTCCTGACTTTC. It encodes CATSDTRVAGANVLTF.

The rearrangement links TRBV7-9 to TRBJ2-1, with 9 nucleotides matching TRBD1. V was clipped by 5 bases and J by 7 bases; unmatched bases: 9. CDR1 SEHNR and CDR2 FQNEAQ come from the germline V gene (reference sequence). This CDR3 comprises 15 residues. The CDR3 DNA sequence: TGTGCCAGCAGCCAAACAACAGGGGGCATGAATGAGCAGTTCTTC. It translates to CASSQTTGGMNEQFF.

The V and J genes are TRBV6-5 and TRBJ2-5; a weak D match, TRBD2 (7 bases). Germline lookup yields CDR1 MNHEY and CDR2 SVGAGI. Trimming pared 1 base from V and 5 bases from J, leaving 17 bases between. This CDR3 is 16 amino acids long. The CDR3 coding sequence is TGTGCCAGCAGTTACTACCGTGGGGGAGGGGGGGAGACCCAGTACTTC. Encoded protein: CASSYYRGGGGETQYF.

This chain joins TRBV7-6 and TRBJ2-5, with D tentatively TRBD1 (6 bases). Trimming cost V 3 bases and J 3 bases, with 11 bases left between them. CDR1 and CDR2 from the germline V gene are SGHVS and FNYEAQ. This CDR3 region has 14 residues. CDR3 loop: CASSFRGRKETQYF. CDR3 nucleotide sequence: TGTGCCAGCAGCTTCAGGGGCAGGAAAGAGACCCAGTACTTC. Together with reference TRBV7-6 and TRBJ2-5, the CDR3 gives the full variable domain: GAGVSQSPRYKVTKRGQDVALRCDPISGHVSLYWYRQALGQGPEFLTYFNYEAQQDKSGLPNDRFSAERPEGSISTLTIQRTEQRDSAMYRCASSFRGRKETQYFGPGTRLLVL.

The V gene is TRBV5-5, the J gene TRBJ1-5; 7 bases line up with TRBD1. This CDR3 is built from 14 residues. Germline-derived CDR1 and CDR2 are SGHKS and YYEKEE (reference sequence). The V and J ends lost 4 bases and 3 bases, in that order; junction bases with no gene match: 4. As DNA, the CDR3 is TGTGCCAGCAGCCGGGACAGCAACAATCAGCCCCAGCATTTT. This sequence encodes CASSRDSNNQPQHF. The full variable domain, rest sourced from reference TRBV5-5 and TRBJ1-5, is DAGVTQSPTHLIKTRGQQVTLRCSPISGHKSVSWYQQVLGQGPQFIFQYYEKEERGRGNFPDRFSARQFPNYSSELNVNALLLGDSALYLCASSRDSNNQPQHFGDGTRLSIL.

This rearrangement joins TRBV5-5 to TRBJ1-6; the match to TRBD1 covers 7 bases. Germline lookup yields CDR1 SGHKS and CDR2 YYEKEE (reference sequence). V shed 6 bases and J 8 bases; nucleotides not matched to a gene: 8. The CDR3 sequence is 14 residues long. CDR3 protein: CASTGQFQDSPLHF. CDR3 DNA: TGTGCCAGCACGGGACAGTTTCAGGATTCACCCCTCCACTTT.

J is TRBJ1-1 and V is TRBV5-1; no clear D gene. Germline CDR1 SGHRS, CDR2 YFSETQ. V was trimmed by 0 bases and J by 4 bases, leaving 16 bases between them. This CDR3 comprises 16 residues. CDR3 nucleotide sequence: TGCGCCAGCAGCTTGGGGTCAGTGGGCAGATCCACTGAAGCTTTCTTT. Its translation: CASSLGSVGRSTEAFF.

About this clone itself: A junction end diverges from the germline sequence, so it may reflect a read error. The J gene is TRBJ1-1, the V gene TRBV11-3; a weak D match, TRBD1 (5 bases). This CDR3 spans 12 amino acids. CDR1 SGHNT and CDR2 YENEEA come from the germline V gene. As DNA, the CDR3 is TGTGCCAGCAGCTCCAACCTCGGAGGGTACAGGTTT. It translates to CASSSNLGGYRF.

The J gene is TRBJ2-1, the V gene TRBV18; D gene unclear. CDR1 KGHSH and CDR2 LQKENI come from the germline V gene. The CDR3 is 13 residues long. V was clipped by 5 bases and J by 7 bases, with 12 bases between them. The CDR3 region has the DNA TGTGCCAGCTCAGTCCTAGAGGTGAATGAGCAGTTCTTC. This translates into CASSVLEVNEQFF.

The chain joins TRBV7-9 to TRBJ1-6, with no clear D. V was shortened by 5 bases and J by 10 bases, with 9 bases between the two germline ends. The CDR3 is 12 residues long. Looked up from germline, CDR1 is SEHNR and CDR2 is FQNEAQ (reference sequence). CDR3: CASSPFGSPLHF. DNA of the CDR3: TGTGCCAGCAGCCCTTTTGGCTCACCCCTCCACTTT.

The chain has TRBV12-3 or TRBV12-4 and TRBJ1-5; D remains ambiguous. V was pared by 5 bases and J by 4 bases, with 9 bases between. CDR3 length: 13 amino acids. The CDR3 spells CASSITGNQPQHF. CDR3 nucleotide sequence: TGTGCCAGCAGTATTACGGGTAATCAGCCCCAGCATTTT.

The CDR3 DNA is TGTGCCAGCAGCCGACTAGCGGGGGTAAACAATGAGCAGTTCTTC. It specifies CASSRLAGVNNEQFF. J is TRBJ2-1 and V is TRBV6-5; TRBD2 matches 12 bases. The germline V gene encodes CDR1 MNHEY and CDR2 SVGAGI. This CDR3 spans 15 amino acids. V gave up 6 bases and J gave up 5 bases; unmatched junction bases: 5.